The present TCR beta chain was sequenced within a study of blood T cell repertoires in COVID-19. Whole-study context: Samples taken during acute and convalescent COVID-19 were collected in the United States, Italy and Spain. T cells, B-cell-depleted T cells, or PBMCs provided the cDNA or gDNA that served as material.

Patients of the Seattle cohort, enrolled during active infection, were followed longitudinally. The junction had 6 bases not matched to a gene; V was cut back by 0 bases and J by 7 bases. CDR3 size: 14 residues. Germline V lookup: CDR1 SGHRS, CDR2 YFSETQ. As processed by the authors: Reference gene primer amplification gave estimated nucleated cell counts. Profiling relied on immunoSEQ multiplex PCR, and the TCRdb table lists in-frame clones only, not all of them. The D gene and trimming were derived from the DNA, and the V and J assignments and clone size from that table. This sample has under 200,000 clones, with around four fifths found just once.

The chain uses TRBV5-1 and TRBJ1-2; 7 positions match TRBD1. The sequence was collected from a man between 60 and 75 years old with COVID-19, enrolled during active disease. The sequenced sample consisted of peripheral blood. The CDR3 nucleotides are TGCGCCAGCAGCTTGGCCCAGGGGGGAGGTGGCTACACCTTC. It translates to CASSLAQGGGGYTF.